This passage covers 20 T cell receptor beta chains from one sample sequenced in a study of tumor-infiltrating lymphocytes in oesophageal squamous cell carcinoma. TCRdb redid the calling of the PCR reads with MiXCR, one entry per CDR3 protein. This sample has about 25,000 distinct CDR3 sequences, with 38% found just once. Sequencing was performed on esophageal tumor tissue. The receptors were sampled from a male donor with esophageal squamous cell carcinoma.

This clonotype has a count of ten or more. The chain recombines TRBV7-8 with TRBJ1-1; no clear D gene. V lost 3 bases and J lost 8, with 16 bases in between. Germline lookup yields CDR1 SGHVS and CDR2 FQNEAQ. The CDR3 runs to 14 residues. Here the CDR3 DNA reads TGTGCCAGCAGCTTTATGGCAGGCCCAAAAGAAGCTTTCTTT. Translated, it gives CASSFMAGPKEAFF. The entire variable domain, with the rest obtained from reference TRBV7-8 and TRBJ1-1, is as follows: GAGVSQSPRYKVAKRGQDVALRCDPISGHVSLFWYQQALGQGPEFLTYFQNEAQLDKSGLPSDRFFAERPEGSVSTLKIQRTQQEDSAVYLCASSFMAGPKEAFFGQGTRLTVV.

This clonotype was counted a few times. V gene TRBV7-6 combines with J gene TRBJ2-3; D might be TRBD2 (6 bases). CDR3 size: 17 residues. The V gene lost 1 base and the J gene lost 1 base, with 15 bases spanning the gap. Germline V gene lookup returns CDR1 SGHVS and CDR2 FNYEAQ. CDR3 region: CASSLDRRDGRTDTQYF. The CDR3 DNA reads TGTGCCAGCAGCTTAGACAGGCGGGATGGCCGCACAGATACGCAGTATTTT.

Only a few counts were recorded for this clonotype. The chain employs TRBV24-1 and TRBJ2-1; perhaps TRBD2 as D (5 bases). CDR1 KGHDR and CDR2 SFDVKD come from the germline V gene. The CDR3 covers 16 residues. V lost 1 base to trimming and J lost 0 bases, with 9 bases between them. The CDR3 DNA follows: TGTGCCACCAGTGATTTCCCGGGGAGCTCCTACAATGAGCAGTTCTTC. Encoded protein: CATSDFPGSSYNEQFF.

The rearrangement links TRBV9 to TRBJ1-2; D is perhaps TRBD1 (6 bases). Trimming took off 4 bases at V and 1 base at J, with 11 bases between the two ends. This CDR3 has 14 amino acids. Germline lookup yields CDR1 SGDLS and CDR2 YYNGEE. The CDR3 DNA is TGTGCCAGCAGCTCGGGACATATTAACTATGGCTACACCTTC. The encoded protein is CASSSGHINYGYTF.

This clonotype appeared a few times. This rearrangement joins TRBV7-2 to TRBJ2-1; 9 nucleotides match TRBD2. The DNA end is more similar to TRBJ2-7, so the J call may be wrong. Per the germline V gene, CDR1 is SGHTA and CDR2 is FQGNSA. There are 14 residues in the CDR3. The CDR3 sequence: CASSLTSGTYEQYF. As DNA, the CDR3 is TGTGCCAGCAGCTTGACTAGCGGAACCTACGAGCAGTACTTC.

On this clonotype itself: The conserved phenylalanine or tryptophan is not found at the CDR3 terminus, so this likely reflects a read error. Because the CDR3's place on the DNA is in doubt, the DNA is left out and the CDR3 is given as listed by TCRdb. The chain combines TRBV6-8 with TRBJ2-3; TRBD1 is the table's D call and was not checked against the DNA. The CDR3 is 16 amino acids in total, end residues counted. CDR1 and CDR2 from the germline V gene are MNHGY and SAAAGT. CDR3 protein: CAILRGTGNSPLHFGP.

A note on this clonotype: A read error may account for a junction end that differs from germline. V and J are TRBV7-7 and TRBJ2-1, with a possible D match to TRBD2 (6 bases). The CDR3 is 13 residues long. Germline-derived CDR1 and CDR2 are SSHAT and FNYEAQ (reference sequence). DNA for the CDR3: TGTGCTAGCAGCGCCGGGACTTACAATGAGCAGTTCTTC. It codes for CASSAGTYNEQFF.

This clonotype was counted many times. The chain combines TRBV10-2 with TRBJ2-3; D might be TRBD1 or TRBD2, each matching 5 bases. Germline-derived CDR1 and CDR2 are WSHSY and SAAADI. The CDR3 is 13 amino acids. Between the trimmed V and J ends, which lost 5 bases and 6 bases, there was a span of 12 bases. The CDR3 DNA reads as TGCGCCAGCAGTAGGGACCCTGCGGATACGCAGTATTTT. This gives the protein CASSRDPADTQYF.

This clonotype was picked up one time. At one boundary the junction diverges from the germline segment, which might be a read error. The chain joins TRBV10-3 to TRBJ1-2, with a tentative D call TRBD1 (5 bases). The V gene's germline CDR1 is ENHRY and CDR2 SYGVKD. The CDR3 runs to 12 residues. CDR3 bases: TGTGCCATCACCCAAGGGGAAGATGGCTACACATTC. As protein: CAITQGEDGYTF.

A few counts support this clonotype. This chain uses TRBV7-2 with TRBJ2-5; TRBD2 matches at 13 bases. The CDR3 spans 17 residues. With 5 bases clipped from V and 2 bases from J, the junction kept 8 bases outside the gene matches. Germline V gene lookup returns CDR1 SGHTA and CDR2 FQGNSA. DNA for the CDR3: TGTGCCAGCAGCCTTGGGACTAGCGGGACCTTACAAGAGACCCAGTACTTC. Translating gives CASSLGTSGTLQETQYF. Together with reference TRBV7-2 and TRBJ2-5, the CDR3 gives the full variable domain: GAGVSQSPSNKVTEKGKDVELRCDPISGHTALYWYRQSLGQGLEFLIYFQGNSAPDKSGLPSDRFSAERTGGSVSTLTIQRTQQEDSAVYLCASSLGTSGTLQETQYFGPGTRLLVL.

Of note for this clonotype: Since no conserved phenylalanine or tryptophan closes the CDR3, a read error is the likely cause. The limits of the CDR3 on the DNA are not certain, so only TCRdb's listed CDR3 is given. The chain recombines TRBV7-9 with TRBJ2-1; the D segment call TRBD1 is taken from the table without a DNA check. The CDR3 length is 15 residues, termini included. Germline CDR1 reads SEHNR; CDR2 reads FQNEAQ (reference sequence). The CDR3 sequence: CASSAGTEYGYTFGS.

This sequence joins TRBV5-1 and TRBJ2-5, with D maybe TRBD1 (6 bases). The CDR3 extends over 14 amino acids. Germline loops: CDR1 SGHRS, CDR2 YFSETQ. The V and J ends lost 3 bases and 4 bases respectively, with 13 bases between them. The CDR3 coding sequence is TGCGCCAGCAGCTCCACCACAGGGAGAGAGACCCAGTACTTC. Protein: CASSSTTGRETQYF.

This clonotype has a handful of counts. The rearrangement uses TRBV6-2 or TRBV6-3 and TRBJ2-1; 9 nucleotides match TRBD2. The J call may not be correct, given that the DNA end is closer to TRBJ2-7. The CDR3 loop spans 15 amino acids. Germline values: CDR1 MNHEY, CDR2 SVGEGT. This chain's CDR3 is CASKPTTTSGYEQYF. CDR3 coding DNA: TGTGCCAGCAAACCAACAACGACTAGCGGCTACGAGCAGTACTTC.

This clonotype was seen ten or more times. The chain employs TRBV6-6 and TRBJ2-5; D not certain. The last part of the DNA fits TRBJ2-7 better; the J call may be wrong. The germline V gene has CDR1 MNHNY and CDR2 SVGAGI (reference sequence). The CDR3 is 14 residues long. The CDR3, as DNA: TGTGCCAGCAGTTTTACTACCTTGGGGTCCGAGCAGTACTTC. Its protein product is CASSFTTLGSEQYF.

This clonotype was seen many times. V and J are TRBV5-1 and TRBJ2-5; D could derive from TRBD1 or TRBD2 (5 bases each). The length of the CDR3 is 17 residues. V shed 3 bases and J shed 5 bases, with 23 bases lying between them. Per the germline V gene, CDR1 is SGHRS and CDR2 is YFSETQ. CDR3 DNA: TGCGCCAGCAGCTCTACCCTGGGACGGGGACGAGAGGAGACCCAGTACTTC. This gives the protein CASSSTLGRGREETQYF.

This clonotype is classed as medium-sized. This rearrangement joins TRBV7-9 to TRBJ2-1; D call uncertain. V shed 5 bases and J shed 8 bases, with 19 bases lying between them. The CDR3 length is 15 residues. Germline CDR1 reads SEHNR; CDR2 reads FQNEAQ (reference sequence). This CDR3 is CASSRVGPQVHEQFF. The CDR3 DNA is TGTGCCAGCAGCCGGGTTGGGCCCCAGGTCCATGAGCAGTTCTTC.

This clonotype was recorded at least ten times. The V gene is TRBV6-6, the J gene TRBJ2-1; no clear D. Looked up from germline, CDR1 is MNHNY and CDR2 is SVGAGI (reference sequence). The CDR3 has 15 residues. V shed 2 bases and J shed 5 bases, with 13 bases lying between them. CDR3 coding DNA: TGTGCCAGCAGTTACGACAAGTACGGCAACAATGAGCAGTTCTTC. Protein sequence: CASSYDKYGNNEQFF.

A few counts support this clonotype. The chain couples TRBV4-2 to TRBJ1-6; 8 positions agree with TRBD1. The germline gives CDR1 LGHNA, CDR2 YNFKEQ. Trimming removed 6 bases from V and 7 bases from J; junction bases left unmatched: 5. This CDR3 has 14 residues. CDR3 region: CASSWTGSNSPLHF. The CDR3 DNA reads TGTGCCAGCAGTTGGACAGGGTCGAATTCACCCCTCCACTTT.

This clonotype has a handful of counts. This rearrangement joins TRBV27 to TRBJ2-7; D is perhaps TRBD2 (6 bases). V was pared by 8 bases and J by 0 bases, with 11 bases between. Germline-derived CDR1 and CDR2 are MNHEY and SMNVEV (reference sequence). The CDR3 loop spans 13 amino acids. CDR3 amino acids: CASGTPSSYEQYF. The CDR3 DNA is TGTGCCAGCGGGACTCCAAGCTCCTACGAGCAGTACTTC.

This clonotype was seen repeatedly, ten times or more. The chain has TRBV7-9 and TRBJ1-2; weak D call: TRBD1 (5 bases). The germline V gene has CDR1 SEHNR and CDR2 FQNEAQ (reference sequence). Trimming left V 8 bases short and J 4 bases short, with 11 bases between. The CDR3 runs to 12 residues. In nucleotides, the CDR3 is TGTGCCAGCTCCGGCGGGGCCTATGGCTACACCTTC. Its translation: CASSGGAYGYTF.